The 23 T cell receptor beta chains below come from one sample, sequenced in a study of CD8 T cells in Susac syndrome. Reverse transcription of about 0.45 to 1 ug RNA was performed with random hexamers. Each CDR3 protein is one row after TCRdb ran MiXCR on the immunoSEQ multiplex PCR reads. The repertoire holds fewer than 85,000 distinct CDR3 sequences, with around 94% as singletons. The sequencing sample was made of CD8+ T cells from PBMCs. Every receptor here comes from a human donor with Susac syndrome.

The chain joins TRBV7-9 to TRBJ2-7; TRBD1 aligns across 9 bases. Trimming took 5 bases from V and 2 from J; bases not matched to a gene: 4. This CDR3 contains 14 residues. Germline V lookup: CDR1 SEHNR, CDR2 FQNEAQ (reference sequence). In DNA form, the CDR3 reads TGTGCCAGCAGCCCCCGGGACAGGGCCTACGAGCAGTACTTC. Protein sequence: CASSPRDRAYEQYF. Full variable domain (missing parts from reference TRBV7-9 and TRBJ2-7): DTGVSQNPRHKITKRGQNVTFRCDPISEHNRLYWYRQTLGQGPEFLTYFQNEAQLEKSRLLSDRFSAERPKGSFSTLEIQRTEQGDSAMYLCASSPRDRAYEQYFGPGTRLTVT.

This clonotype showed up just once. The rearrangement joins TRBV5-1 to TRBJ2-7, with TRBD2 matching 8 bases. Per the germline V gene, CDR1 is SGHRS and CDR2 is YFSETQ. The CDR3 is made up of 15 amino acids. V lost 4 bases and J lost 3; bases outside the gene matches: 9. CDR3 in DNA: TGCGCCAGCAGCATCCGAGCGGGGGCGTTCTACGAGCAGTACTTC. It is translated as CASSIRAGAFYEQYF.

The CDR3 spells CASSTGDTQYF. The CDR3 DNA reads TGTGCCAGCAGCACGGGAGATACGCAGTATTTT. The rearrangement links TRBV9 to TRBJ2-3; D gene uncertain. Germline values: CDR1 SGDLS, CDR2 YYNGEE. CDR3 length: 11 residues. V shed 4 bases and J shed 5 bases, with 5 bases lying between them.

The chain joins TRBV9 to TRBJ1-1; no reliable D call. V was cut by 7 bases and J by 0 bases, with 10 bases left in between. Germline loops: CDR1 SGDLS, CDR2 YYNGEE. There are 13 residues in the CDR3. CDR3 nucleotides: TGTGCCAGCTCGGAAGGGATGAACACTGAAGCTTTCTTT. Its translation: CASSEGMNTEAFF.

The chain combines TRBV5-6 with TRBJ2-7; the match to TRBD1 covers 8 bases. CDR1 and CDR2 (germline): SGHDT, YYEEEE. CDR3 size: 15 residues. J was trimmed by 2 bases and V by 1 base; bases with no gene match: 5. The CDR3 sequence: CASSLRDRRPYEQYF. For the CDR3, the DNA is TGTGCCAGCAGCTTGAGGGACAGGAGGCCCTACGAGCAGTACTTC.

The chain carries TRBV2 and TRBJ2-2, with a tentative D call TRBD2 (6 bases). The CDR3 totals 16 residues. Germline CDR1 is SNHLY and CDR2 is FYNNEI. With 1 base removed from V and 4 bases from J, the gap between germline ends came to 13 bases. CDR3 amino acids: CASSEGGGVSTGELFF. The CDR3 DNA reads as TGTGCCAGCAGTGAAGGGGGCGGGGTGAGCACCGGGGAGCTGTTTTTT.

This chain connects TRBV4-3 to TRBJ2-7; a weak D match, TRBD1 (7 bases). V was pared by 4 bases and J by 4 bases, with 14 bases between. The CDR3 loop spans 14 amino acids. Germline V gives CDR1 LGHNA, CDR2 YSLEER. Written as DNA, the CDR3 is TGCGCCAGCAGCCTTGAGACAGGGAGGTACGAGCAGTACTTC. Its protein product is CASSLETGRYEQYF.

The CDR3 protein is CASSGPGEKLFF. The CDR3 nucleotides read TGTGCCAGCAGTGGTCCTGGTGAAAAACTGTTTTTT. The V gene is TRBV25-1, the J gene TRBJ1-4, with D unclear. The CDR3 totals 12 residues. The V end lost 4 bases, the J end lost 7 bases, and 7 bases lay between the germline ends. Germline V lookup: CDR1 MGHDK, CDR2 SYGVNS.

This rearrangement joins TRBV7-9 to TRBJ1-1, with D perhaps TRBD1 (6 bases). This CDR3 spans 12 amino acids. The germline V and J ends were trimmed by 2 bases and 5 bases, with 6 bases remaining between them. CDR1 and CDR2 (germline): SEHNR, FQNEAQ (reference sequence). The CDR3 loop reads CASSLRGTEAFF. The CDR3 DNA reads as TGTGCCAGCAGCTTAAGGGGGACTGAAGCTTTCTTT. The full variable domain, its missing parts supplied by reference TRBV7-9 and TRBJ1-1, is DTGVSQNPRHKITKRGQNVTFRCDPISEHNRLYWYRQTLGQGPEFLTYFQNEAQLEKSRLLSDRFSAERPKGSFSTLEIQRTEQGDSAMYLCASSLRGTEAFFGQGTRLTVV.

The rearrangement links TRBV3-1 to TRBJ2-7; 10 positions agree with TRBD1. Germline lookup yields CDR1 LGHDT and CDR2 YNNKEL (reference sequence). V trimming: 2 bases; J trimming: 5 bases; junction bases outside the gene matches: 6. The CDR3 totals 15 residues. For the CDR3, the DNA is TGTGCCAGCAGCCAACTGCGACAGGGGGCGAACGAGCAGTACTTC. Protein sequence: CASSQLRQGANEQYF.

The V gene is TRBV28, the J gene TRBJ1-2, with 7 bases that match TRBD1. Germline V gene data show CDR1 as MDHEN and CDR2 as SYDVKM. The junction had 12 bases not matched to a gene; V was cut back by 6 bases and J by 2 bases. The CDR3 is 16 amino acids. CDR3 coding DNA: TGTGCCAGCAGGGACCAGACAGGGTATCTAAACTATGGCTACACCTTC. Translation: CASRDQTGYLNYGYTF.

V usage is TRBV15 and J usage is TRBJ2-3; the D gene is possibly TRBD2 (6 bases). The CDR3 totals 16 residues. From germline, CDR1 is LNHNV and CDR2 YYDKDF (reference sequence). V lost 0 bases and J 2 bases, leaving 12 bases between the germline ends. The CDR3 protein is CATSREGGEYTDTQYF. The CDR3, as DNA: TGTGCCACCAGCAGAGAGGGGGGAGAGTACACAGATACGCAGTATTTT.

The rearrangement links TRBV20-1 to TRBJ2-1; possible D gene TRBD2, 7 bases. Germline assignment: CDR1 DFQATT and CDR2 SNEGSKA (reference sequence). CDR3 size: 13 residues. V was cut by 3 bases and J by 8 bases, with 14 bases left in between. DNA for the CDR3: TGCAGTGCTAGGCTGCGGGGGCCTTATGAGCAGTTCTTC. As protein: CSARLRGPYEQFF.

This chain links TRBV24-1 with TRBJ1-5, with a tentative D call TRBD1 (6 bases). Germline V CDR1 and CDR2: KGHDR, SFDVKD. The CDR3 runs 14 residues. The V end was cut by 4 bases, the J end by 3 bases, with 9 bases between. In DNA, the CDR3 is TGTGCCACCAGTGACAGGGGCTACAATCAGCCCCAGCATTTT. It codes for CATSDRGYNQPQHF.

The chain carries TRBV25-1 and TRBJ1-1; D perhaps matches TRBD1 (5 bases). This CDR3 has 12 residues. Trimming removed 2 bases from V and 11 bases from J, with 12 bases in between. From germline, CDR1 is MGHDK and CDR2 SYGVNS. CDR3 nucleotides: TGTGCCAGCAGTGAAGAAGGCAGGGAGGCTTTCTTT. This codes for CASSEEGREAFF.

The chain recombines TRBV20-1 with TRBJ2-3; unclear D gene. The CDR3 has 14 residues. CDR1 is DFQATT, CDR2 SNEGSKA, per germline (reference sequence). V dropped 0 bases and J dropped 10 bases, with 17 bases sitting between them. The CDR3 is CSAREWGSQGPQYF. The CDR3 DNA sequence: TGCAGTGCTAGAGAGTGGGGTTCACAAGGGCCGCAGTATTTT.

The CDR3 loop is CSAPLGYGYTF. The CDR3 DNA is TGCAGTGCTCCCCTTGGATATGGCTACACCTTC. This chain uses TRBV20-1 with TRBJ1-2; D gene unclear. With 5 bases removed from V and 5 bases from J, the gap between germline ends came to 9 bases. The germline V gene encodes CDR1 DFQATT and CDR2 SNEGSKA (reference sequence). The CDR3 runs to 11 residues.

This chain links TRBV4-3 with TRBJ2-5; TRBD2 matches 7 bases. Germline V lookup: CDR1 LGHNA, CDR2 YSLEER. This CDR3 comprises 14 residues. V gave up 0 bases and J gave up 3 bases; unmatched junction bases: 1. In DNA form, the CDR3 reads TGCGCCAGCAGCCAAGATGGGGGGGAAGAGACCCAGTACTTC. It translates to CASSQDGGEETQYF.

This chain uses TRBV7-9 with TRBJ2-5; no firm D call. This CDR3 comprises 12 residues. Germline V gene sequence: CDR1 SEHNR, CDR2 FQNEAQ (reference sequence). CDR3: CAISAYQETQYF. Written as DNA, the CDR3 is TGTGCAATTTCAGCGTACCAAGAGACCCAGTACTTC.

The chain joins TRBV12-3 or TRBV12-4 to TRBJ1-5, with a weak D call TRBD1 (5 bases). V lost 3 bases, J lost 7 bases, and 13 bases lay in between. CDR3 size: 14 residues. CDR3 nucleotide sequence: TGTGCCAGCAGTTTCGTCCTTGGGGGGCAGCCCCAGCATTTT. Protein sequence: CASSFVLGGQPQHF.

The rearrangement joins TRBV9 to TRBJ2-7; TRBD1 agrees at 9 bases. The germline V gene encodes CDR1 SGDLS and CDR2 YYNGEE. The CDR3 extends over 15 amino acids. V was pared by 0 bases and J by 6 bases, with 7 bases of the junction left unmatched. CDR3 in DNA: TGTGCCAGCAGCGTAGAGACGATGGACAGGGGCGAGCAGTACTTC. Protein: CASSVETMDRGEQYF.

The V gene is TRBV7-9, the J gene TRBJ2-5; 8 bases fit TRBD2. This CDR3 spans 13 amino acids. The germline V gene encodes CDR1 SEHNR and CDR2 FQNEAQ (reference sequence). The junction had 4 bases not matched to a gene; V was cut back by 5 bases and J by 5 bases. The DNA for the CDR3 is TGTGCCAGCAGCGCGCGGGGGGAGGAGACCCAGTACTTC. Translated, it gives CASSARGEETQYF.

V gene TRBV10-3 combines with J gene TRBJ2-5, with TRBD2 matching over 10 bases. The CDR3 extends over 16 amino acids. Germline V gives CDR1 ENHRY, CDR2 SYGVKD. With 4 bases clipped from V and 4 bases from J, the junction kept 9 bases outside the gene matches. The CDR3 nucleotides read TGTGCCATCAGTGTAGAGACTAGCGGGCGGGGAGAGACCCAGTACTTC. Translation gives CAISVETSGRGETQYF.